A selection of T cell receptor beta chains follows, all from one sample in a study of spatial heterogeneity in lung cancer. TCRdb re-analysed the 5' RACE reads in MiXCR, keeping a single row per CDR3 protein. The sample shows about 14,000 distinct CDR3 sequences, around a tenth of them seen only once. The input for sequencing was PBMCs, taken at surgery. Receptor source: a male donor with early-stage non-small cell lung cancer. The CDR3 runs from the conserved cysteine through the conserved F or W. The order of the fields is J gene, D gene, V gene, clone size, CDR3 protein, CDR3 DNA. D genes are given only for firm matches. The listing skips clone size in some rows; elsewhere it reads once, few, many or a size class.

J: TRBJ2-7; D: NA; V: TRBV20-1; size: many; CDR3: CSARDRPSSYEQYF; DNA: TGCAGTGCTAGGGACAGACCTAGCTCCTACGAGCAGTACTTC
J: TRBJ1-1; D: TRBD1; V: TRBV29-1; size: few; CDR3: CSSCPWDRGRYPNTEAFF; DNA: TGCAGCTCCTGCCCGTGGGACAGGGGTCGATACCCGAACACTGAAGCTTTCTTT
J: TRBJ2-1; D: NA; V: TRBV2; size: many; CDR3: CASSETTGYYNEQFF; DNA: TGTGCCAGCAGTGAAACGACAGGATACTACAATGAGCAGTTCTTC
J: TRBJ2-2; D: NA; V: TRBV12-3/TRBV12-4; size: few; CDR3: CASSFIPGPGELFF; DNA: TGTGCCAGCAGTTTTATCCCCGGCCCCGGGGAGCTGTTTTTT
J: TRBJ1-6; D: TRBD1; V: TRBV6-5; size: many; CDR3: CASKIGQGSSPLHF; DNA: TGTGCCAGCAAGATAGGACAGGGTAGTTCACCCCTCCACTTT
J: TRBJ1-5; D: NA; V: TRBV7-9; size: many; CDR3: CASSLGGSGGLQPQHF; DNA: TGTGCCAGCAGCTTAGGAGGATCGGGGGGGCTTCAGCCCCAGCATTTT
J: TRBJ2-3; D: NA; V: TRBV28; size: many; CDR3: CASSPQQGTDTQYF; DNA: TGTGCCAGCAGTCCCCAGCAGGGCACAGATACGCAGTATTTT
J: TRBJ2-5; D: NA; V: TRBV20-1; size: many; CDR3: CSASAENQETQYF; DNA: TGCAGTGCTAGTGCAGAAAACCAAGAGACCCAGTACTTC
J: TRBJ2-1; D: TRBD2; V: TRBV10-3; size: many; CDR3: CAISESLAGGLGEQFF; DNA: TGTGCCATCAGTGAGTCCTTAGCGGGAGGCCTTGGCGAGCAGTTCTTC
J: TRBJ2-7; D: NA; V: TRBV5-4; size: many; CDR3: CASSLGQVYGEQYF; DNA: TGTGCCAGCAGCTTGGGCCAGGTTTATGGGGAGCAGTACTTC
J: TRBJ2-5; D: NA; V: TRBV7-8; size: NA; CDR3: CASSPRETQYF; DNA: TGTGCCAGCAGCCCGCGAGAGACCCAGTACTTC
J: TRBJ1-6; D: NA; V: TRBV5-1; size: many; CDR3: CASSPRARDSPLHF; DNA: TGCGCCAGCAGCCCTCGAGCCAGGGACTCACCCCTCCACTTT
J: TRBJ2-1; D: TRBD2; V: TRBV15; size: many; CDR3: CATSRDLMGGSEQFF; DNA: TGTGCCACCAGCAGAGATCTGATGGGAGGGAGTGAGCAGTTCTTC
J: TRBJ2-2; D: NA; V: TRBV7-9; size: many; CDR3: CASSPWAGELFF; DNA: TGTGCCAGCAGCCCATGGGCCGGGGAGCTGTTTTTT
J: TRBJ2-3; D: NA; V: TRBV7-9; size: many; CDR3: CASSLAGAGPDTQYF; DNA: TGTGCCAGCAGCTTAGCGGGGGCAGGGCCAGATACGCAGTATTTT
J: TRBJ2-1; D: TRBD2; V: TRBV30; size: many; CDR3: CAWSGLASLSEQFF; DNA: TGTGCCTGGTCGGGACTAGCGTCCCTTAGTGAGCAGTTCTTC
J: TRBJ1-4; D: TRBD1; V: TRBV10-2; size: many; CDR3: CASAQGVEKLFF; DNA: TGCGCCAGCGCGCAGGGGGTGGAGAAACTGTTTTTT
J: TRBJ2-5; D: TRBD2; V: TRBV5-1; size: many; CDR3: CASSSRLASQETQYF; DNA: TGCGCCAGCAGCTCCAGACTAGCGTCGCAAGAGACCCAGTACTTC
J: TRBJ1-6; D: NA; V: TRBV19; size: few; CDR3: CASSENGNSPLHF; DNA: TGTGCCAGTAGTGAGAACGGTAATTCACCCCTCCACTTT
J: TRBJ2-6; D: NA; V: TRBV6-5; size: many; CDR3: CASSYPGRSDVLTF; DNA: TGTGCCAGCAGTTACCCGGGACGGTCCGACGTCCTGACTTTC
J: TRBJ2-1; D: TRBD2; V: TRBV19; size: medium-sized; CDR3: CASSGVSGSYNEQFF; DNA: TGTGCCAGTAGTGGTGTTAGCGGGAGTTACAATGAGCAGTTCTTC
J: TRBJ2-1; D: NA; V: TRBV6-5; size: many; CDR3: CASSFNRDEQFF; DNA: TGTGCCAGCAGTTTCAACAGAGATGAGCAGTTCTTC
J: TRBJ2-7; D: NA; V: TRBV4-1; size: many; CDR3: CASSQDPAGTYHEQYF; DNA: TGCGCCAGCAGCCAAGATCCGGCAGGGACTTACCACGAGCAGTACTTC
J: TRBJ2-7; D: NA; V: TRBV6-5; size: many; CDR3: CASTSRQGTYEQYF; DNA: TGTGCCAGCACCTCGAGGCAGGGCACCTACGAGCAGTACTTC
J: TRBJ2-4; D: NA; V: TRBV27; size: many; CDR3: CASSPRKDTLAKNIQYF; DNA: TGTGCCAGCAGTCCAAGGAAGGACACCTTAGCCAAAAACATTCAGTACTTC
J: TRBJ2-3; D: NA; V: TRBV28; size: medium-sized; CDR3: CASSLARPDSFITDTQYF; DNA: TGTGCCAGCAGTTTAGCCCGCCCCGACAGTTTCATCACAGATACGCAGTATTTT
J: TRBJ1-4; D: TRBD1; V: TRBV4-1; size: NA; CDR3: CASSPRQGNEKLFF; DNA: TGCGCCAGCAGCCCACGACAGGGAAATGAAAAACTGTTTTTT
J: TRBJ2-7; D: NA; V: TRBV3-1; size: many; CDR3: CASSQDPASNEQYF; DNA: TGTGCCAGCAGCCAAGACCCGGCTAGCAACGAGCAGTACTTC
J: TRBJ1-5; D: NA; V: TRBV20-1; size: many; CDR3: CSAIRGNQPQHF; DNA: TGCAGTGCTATCCGAGGCAATCAGCCCCAGCATTTT
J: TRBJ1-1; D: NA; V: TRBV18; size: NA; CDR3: CASSRGGGHTEAFF; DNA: TGTGCCAGCTCACGGGGAGGGGGACACACTGAAGCTTTCTTT
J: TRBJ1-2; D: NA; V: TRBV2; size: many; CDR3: CASSENPGTDGYTF; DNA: TGTGCCAGCAGTGAAAACCCCGGGACCGATGGCTACACCTTC
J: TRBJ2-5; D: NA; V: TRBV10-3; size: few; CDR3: CAISEEYQETQYF; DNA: TGTGCCATCAGTGAGGAGTACCAAGAGACCCAGTACTTC
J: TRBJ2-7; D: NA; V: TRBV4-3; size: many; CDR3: CASSQVLRSYEQYF; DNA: TGCGCCAGCAGCCAAGTTCTCAGGTCCTACGAGCAGTACTTC
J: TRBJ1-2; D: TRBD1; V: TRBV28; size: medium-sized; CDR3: CASSFLRGRSLYGYTF; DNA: TGTGCCAGCAGTTTCCTCAGGGGGCGTAGTTTGTATGGCTACACCTTC
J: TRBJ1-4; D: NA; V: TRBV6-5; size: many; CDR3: CASKSTFGANEKLFF; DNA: TGTGCCAGCAAGTCGACGTTTGGGGCTAATGAAAAACTGTTTTTT
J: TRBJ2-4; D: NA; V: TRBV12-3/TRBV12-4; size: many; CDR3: CASSLPRAKNIQYF; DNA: TGTGCCAGCAGTCTACCCCGGGCGAAAAACATTCAGTACTTC
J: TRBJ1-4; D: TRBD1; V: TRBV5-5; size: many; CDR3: CASSLDGLHRGGGEKLFF; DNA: TGTGCCAGCAGCTTGGACGGCCTCCACAGGGGAGGAGGAGAAAAACTGTTTTTT
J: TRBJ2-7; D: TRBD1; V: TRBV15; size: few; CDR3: CATSRAVTGGREQYF; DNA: TGTGCCACCAGCAGAGCTGTGACAGGGGGCCGCGAGCAGTACTTC
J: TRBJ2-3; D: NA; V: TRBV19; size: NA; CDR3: CASSIPPVDTQYF; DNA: TGTGCCAGTAGTATTCCCCCGGTAGATACGCAGTATTTT
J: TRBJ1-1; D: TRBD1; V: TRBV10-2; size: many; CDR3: CASDRVPNTEAFF; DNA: TGCGCCAGCGACAGGGTTCCGAACACTGAAGCTTTCTTT
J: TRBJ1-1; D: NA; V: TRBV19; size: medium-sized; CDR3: CASLLGRTENTEAFF; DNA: TGTGCCAGCCTCTTAGGTCGGACGGAGAACACTGAAGCTTTCTTT
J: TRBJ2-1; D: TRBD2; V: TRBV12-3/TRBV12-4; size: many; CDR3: CASSSRSGGSYNEQFF; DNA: TGTGCCAGCAGCTCCCGGAGCGGGGGCTCCTACAATGAGCAGTTCTTC